The present entry profiles one T cell receptor beta chain with its context. This record belongs to a study of blood T cell repertoires in COVID-19. Method: immunoSEQ multiplex PCR; TCRdb's copy keeps in-frame clones and lacks some. The sample gives 310,000 or so clones, about 88% of which show up once; approximately 9.4% is in the top ten. Germline CDR1 reads LGHNA; CDR2 reads YSLEER. With 6 bases clipped from V and 5 bases from J, the junction kept 7 bases outside the gene matches. The CDR3 is made up of 15 amino acids. Sequencing used PBMCs or T cells enriched from blood (not recorded which). V gene TRBV4-3 combines with J gene TRBJ2-1; TRBD1 matches at 10 bases. This clonotype originated in a woman aged 40 to 50 who had recovered from COVID-19. The DNA for the CDR3 is TGCGCCAGCAGAGCCGGGACAGGGGAACACAATGAGCAGTTCTTC. Its translation is CASRAGTGEHNEQFF.